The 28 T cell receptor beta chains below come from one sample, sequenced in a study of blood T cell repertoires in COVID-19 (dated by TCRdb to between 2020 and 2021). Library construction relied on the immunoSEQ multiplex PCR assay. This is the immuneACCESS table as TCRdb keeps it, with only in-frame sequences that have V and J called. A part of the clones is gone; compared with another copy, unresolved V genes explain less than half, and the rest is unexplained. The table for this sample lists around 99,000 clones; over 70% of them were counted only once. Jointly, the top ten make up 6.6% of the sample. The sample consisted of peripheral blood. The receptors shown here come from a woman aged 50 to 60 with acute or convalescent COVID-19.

As DNA, the CDR3 is TGTGCCAGCAGCTGGCCCGTCGGACAGGGTGTGAATGGCTACACCTTC. It specifies CASSWPVGQGVNGYTF. The rearrangement links TRBV7-9 to TRBJ1-2, with 8 bases fitting TRBD1. Trimming took 4 bases from V and 6 from J; bases not matched to a gene: 13. This CDR3 region has 16 residues. Germline V gene sequence: CDR1 SEHNR, CDR2 FQNEAQ (reference sequence).

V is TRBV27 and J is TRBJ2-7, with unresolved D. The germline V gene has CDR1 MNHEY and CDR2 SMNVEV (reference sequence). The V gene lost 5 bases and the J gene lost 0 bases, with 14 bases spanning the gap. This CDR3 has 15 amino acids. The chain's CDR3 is CASSPAYTVSYEQYF. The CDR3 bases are TGTGCCAGCAGTCCCGCTTACACAGTCTCCTACGAGCAGTACTTC.

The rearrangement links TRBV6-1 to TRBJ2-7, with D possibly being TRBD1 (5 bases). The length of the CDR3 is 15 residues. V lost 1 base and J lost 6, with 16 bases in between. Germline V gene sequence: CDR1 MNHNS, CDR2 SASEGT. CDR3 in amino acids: CASSEVGHTGSEQYF. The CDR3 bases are TGTGCCAGCAGTGAAGTTGGACATACGGGTAGCGAGCAGTACTTC.

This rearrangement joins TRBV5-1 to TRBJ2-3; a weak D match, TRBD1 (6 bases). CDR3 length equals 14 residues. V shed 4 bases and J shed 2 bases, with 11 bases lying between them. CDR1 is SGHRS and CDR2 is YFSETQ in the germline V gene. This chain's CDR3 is CASSSTGTTDTQYF. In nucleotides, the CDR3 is TGCGCCAGCAGCAGTACAGGGACCACAGATACGCAGTATTTT.

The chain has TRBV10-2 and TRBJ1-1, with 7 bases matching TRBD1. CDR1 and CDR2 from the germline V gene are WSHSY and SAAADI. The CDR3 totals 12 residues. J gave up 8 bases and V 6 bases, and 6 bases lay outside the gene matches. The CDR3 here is CASSVDRQEAFF. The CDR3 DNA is TGCGCCAGCAGCGTGGACAGGCAGGAAGCTTTCTTT.

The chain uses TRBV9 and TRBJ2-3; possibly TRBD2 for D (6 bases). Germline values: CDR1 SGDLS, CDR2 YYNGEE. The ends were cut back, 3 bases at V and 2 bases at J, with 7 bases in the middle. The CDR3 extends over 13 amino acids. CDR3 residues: CASSAGVTDTQYF. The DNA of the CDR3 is TGTGCCAGCAGCGCGGGGGTCACAGATACGCAGTATTTT.

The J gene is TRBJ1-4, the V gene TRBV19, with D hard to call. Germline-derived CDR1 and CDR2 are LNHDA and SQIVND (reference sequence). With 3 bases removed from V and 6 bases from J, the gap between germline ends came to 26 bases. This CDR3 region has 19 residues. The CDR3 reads CASSIRVARSAAPYEKLFF. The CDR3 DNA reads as TGTGCCAGTAGTATTCGGGTCGCGCGCTCGGCAGCACCCTATGAAAAACTGTTTTTT.

This CDR3 is CASSTRGRLVGNEQFF. The CDR3 region has the DNA TGCGCCAGCAGCACGCGCGGACGACTAGTTGGGAATGAGCAGTTCTTC. The rearrangement links TRBV5-1 to TRBJ2-1, with a weak D call TRBD2 (6 bases). Germline CDR1 reads SGHRS; CDR2 reads YFSETQ. Trimming cost V 4 bases and J 7 bases, with 21 bases left between them. This CDR3 region has 16 residues.

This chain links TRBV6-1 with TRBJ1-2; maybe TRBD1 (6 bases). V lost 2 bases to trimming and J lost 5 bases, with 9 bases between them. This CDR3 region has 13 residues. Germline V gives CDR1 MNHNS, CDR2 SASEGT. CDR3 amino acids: CASSEFTGYGYTF. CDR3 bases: TGTGCCAGCAGTGAATTTACAGGGTATGGCTACACCTTC.

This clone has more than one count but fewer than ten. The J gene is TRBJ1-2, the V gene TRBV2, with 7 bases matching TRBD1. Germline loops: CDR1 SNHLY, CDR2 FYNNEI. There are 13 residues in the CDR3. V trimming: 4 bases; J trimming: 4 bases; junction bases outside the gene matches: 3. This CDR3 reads CASSGDSSYGYTF. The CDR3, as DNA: TGTGCCAGCAGTGGGGACAGCTCCTATGGCTACACCTTC.

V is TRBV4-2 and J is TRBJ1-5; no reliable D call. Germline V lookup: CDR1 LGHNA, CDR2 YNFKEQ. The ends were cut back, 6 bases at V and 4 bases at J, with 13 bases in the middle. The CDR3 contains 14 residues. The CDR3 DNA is TGTGCCAGCAGGCAGACCGGGGAAAATCAGCCCCAGCATTTT. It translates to CASRQTGENQPQHF.

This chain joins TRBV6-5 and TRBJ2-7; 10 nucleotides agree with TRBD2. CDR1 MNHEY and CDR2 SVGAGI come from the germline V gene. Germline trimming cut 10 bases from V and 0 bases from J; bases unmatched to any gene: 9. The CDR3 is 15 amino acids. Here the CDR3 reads CATRQAGGLSYEQYF. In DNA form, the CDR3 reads TGTGCCACCCGGCAAGCGGGGGGGCTCTCCTACGAGCAGTACTTC.

The DNA for the CDR3 is TGTGCCAGTAGAAGGACAGGGGGTAGAGGGGACAATCAGCCCCAGCATTTT. Translating gives CASRRTGGRGDNQPQHF. This chain joins TRBV19 and TRBJ1-5; 10 bases match TRBD1. The CDR3 is 17 residues long. Looked up from germline, CDR1 is LNHDA and CDR2 is SQIVND (reference sequence). After removal of 6 bases from V and 3 bases from J, the junction contained 11 bases not matched to a gene.

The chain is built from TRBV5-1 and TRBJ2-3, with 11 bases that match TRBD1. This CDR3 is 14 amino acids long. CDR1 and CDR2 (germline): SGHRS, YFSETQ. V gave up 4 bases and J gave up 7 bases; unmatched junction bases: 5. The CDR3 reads CASSRDRGANTQYF. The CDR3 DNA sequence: TGCGCCAGCAGCCGGGACAGGGGGGCGAATACGCAGTATTTT.

CDR3 amino acids: CASSTGDLNTEAFF. The DNA for the CDR3 is TGTGCCAGCAGCACCGGGGATTTGAACACTGAAGCTTTCTTT. The gene calls are TRBV6-5 and TRBJ1-1; no firm D call. From germline, CDR1 is MNHEY and CDR2 SVGAGI. There are 14 residues in the CDR3. The V and J ends lost 6 bases and 0 bases respectively, with 11 bases between them.

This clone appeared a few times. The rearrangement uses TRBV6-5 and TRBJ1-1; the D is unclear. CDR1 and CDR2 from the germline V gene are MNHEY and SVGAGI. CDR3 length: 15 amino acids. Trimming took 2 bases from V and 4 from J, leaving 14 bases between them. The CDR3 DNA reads TGTGCCAGCAGTTACGGGTCCGGGGTTGGCACTGAAGCTTTCTTT. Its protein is CASSYGSGVGTEAFF.

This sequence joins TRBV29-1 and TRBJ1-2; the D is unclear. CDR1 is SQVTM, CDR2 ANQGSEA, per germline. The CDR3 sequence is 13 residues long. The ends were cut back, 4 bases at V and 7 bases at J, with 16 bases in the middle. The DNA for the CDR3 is TGCAGCGTTGTAAGGGAGAGAGAAGGTGGCTACACCTTC. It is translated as CSVVREREGGYTF. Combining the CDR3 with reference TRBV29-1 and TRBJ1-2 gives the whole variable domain SAVISQKPSRDICQRGTSLTIQCQVDSQVTMMFWYRQQPGQSLTLIATANQGSEATYESGFVIDKFPISRPNLTFSTLTVSNMSPEDSSIYLCSVVREREGGYTFGSGTRLTVV.

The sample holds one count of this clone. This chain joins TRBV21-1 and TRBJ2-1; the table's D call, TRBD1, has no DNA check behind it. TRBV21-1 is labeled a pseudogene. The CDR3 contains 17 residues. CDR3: CASSKVSGPSSYNEQFF. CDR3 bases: TGTGCCAGCAGCAAAGTATCAGGTCCGAGCTCCTACAATGAGCAGTTCTTC.

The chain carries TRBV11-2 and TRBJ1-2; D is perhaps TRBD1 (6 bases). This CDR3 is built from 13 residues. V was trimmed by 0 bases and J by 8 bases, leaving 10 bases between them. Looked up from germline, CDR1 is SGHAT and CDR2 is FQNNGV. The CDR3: CASSLDRGQGYTF. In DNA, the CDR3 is TGTGCCAGCAGCTTAGATCGGGGACAAGGCTACACCTTC.

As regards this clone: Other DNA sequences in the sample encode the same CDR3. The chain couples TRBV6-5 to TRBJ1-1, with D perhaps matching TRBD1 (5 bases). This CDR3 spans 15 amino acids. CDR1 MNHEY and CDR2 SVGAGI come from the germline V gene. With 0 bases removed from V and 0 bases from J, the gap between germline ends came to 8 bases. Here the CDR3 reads CASSYSTGLNTEAFF. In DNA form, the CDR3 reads TGTGCCAGCAGTTACTCAACAGGCTTGAACACTGAAGCTTTCTTT.

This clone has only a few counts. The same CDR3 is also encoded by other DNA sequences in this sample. The CDR3 bases are TGTGCCTGGAGTGTACAGGGGTACAATTCACCCCTCCACTTT. Its translation: CAWSVQGYNSPLHF. The chain is built from TRBV30 and TRBJ1-6; TRBD1 matches at 7 bases. Trimming at V came to 0 bases and at J to 7 bases, leaving 3 bases not matched to a gene. This CDR3 comprises 14 residues. The germline V gene has CDR1 GTSNPN and CDR2 SVGIG (reference sequence).

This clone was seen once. CDR3 protein: CAWSPSFPRQGASYNEQFF. The CDR3 coding sequence is TGTGCCTGGAGCCCAAGCTTCCCCCGACAGGGGGCTTCCTACAATGAGCAGTTCTTC. The chain recombines TRBV30 with TRBJ2-1; 10 nucleotides align to TRBD1. The CDR3 loop spans 19 amino acids. With 3 bases clipped from V and 1 base from J, the junction kept 15 bases outside the gene matches. Germline V gene sequence: CDR1 GTSNPN, CDR2 SVGIG (reference sequence).

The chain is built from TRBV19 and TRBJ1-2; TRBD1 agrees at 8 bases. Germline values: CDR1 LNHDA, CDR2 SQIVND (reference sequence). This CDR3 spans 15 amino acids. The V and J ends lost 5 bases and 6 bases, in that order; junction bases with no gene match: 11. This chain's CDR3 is CASSVRAGGFDGYTF. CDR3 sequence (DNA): TGTGCCAGTAGTGTCCGGGCAGGGGGCTTTGATGGCTACACCTTC.

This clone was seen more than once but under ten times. The CDR3 sequence: CASSIISGDYGYTF. The CDR3 DNA reads as TGTGCCAGTAGTATTATATCAGGGGACTATGGCTACACCTTC. The chain uses TRBV19 and TRBJ1-2; tentatively, D is TRBD1 (6 bases). CDR1 LNHDA and CDR2 SQIVND come from the germline V gene (reference sequence). This CDR3 has 14 amino acids. V lost 3 bases and J lost 3, with 11 bases in between.

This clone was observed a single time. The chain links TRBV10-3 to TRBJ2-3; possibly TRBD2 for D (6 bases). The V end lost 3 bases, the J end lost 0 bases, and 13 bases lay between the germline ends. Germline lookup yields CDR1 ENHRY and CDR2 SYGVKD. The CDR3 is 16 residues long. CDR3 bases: TGTGCCATCAGTGAAATAGCGGTTACTAGCACAGATACGCAGTATTTT. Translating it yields CAISEIAVTSTDTQYF.

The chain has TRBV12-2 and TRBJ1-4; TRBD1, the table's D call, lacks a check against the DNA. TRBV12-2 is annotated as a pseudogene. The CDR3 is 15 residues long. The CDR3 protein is CASRSQGIVNEKLFF. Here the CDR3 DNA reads TGTGCAAGTCGCTCGCAGGGAATAGTTAATGAAAAACTGTTTTTT.

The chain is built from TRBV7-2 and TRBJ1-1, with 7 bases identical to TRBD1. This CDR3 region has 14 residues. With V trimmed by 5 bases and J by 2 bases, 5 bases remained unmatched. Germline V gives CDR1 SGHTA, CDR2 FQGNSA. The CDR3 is CASSPGTANTEAFF. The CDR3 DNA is TGTGCCAGCAGCCCGGGGACAGCTAACACTGAAGCTTTCTTT.

CDR3 sequence: CSASPSGGSYEQYF. CDR3 in DNA: TGCAGTGCTAGTCCTAGCGGGGGGTCCTACGAGCAGTACTTC. This chain uses TRBV20-1 with TRBJ2-7; 11 bases fit TRBD2. This CDR3 is built from 14 residues. V lost 3 bases and J lost 1; bases outside the gene matches: 2. Germline V CDR1 and CDR2: DFQATT, SNEGSKA (reference sequence).